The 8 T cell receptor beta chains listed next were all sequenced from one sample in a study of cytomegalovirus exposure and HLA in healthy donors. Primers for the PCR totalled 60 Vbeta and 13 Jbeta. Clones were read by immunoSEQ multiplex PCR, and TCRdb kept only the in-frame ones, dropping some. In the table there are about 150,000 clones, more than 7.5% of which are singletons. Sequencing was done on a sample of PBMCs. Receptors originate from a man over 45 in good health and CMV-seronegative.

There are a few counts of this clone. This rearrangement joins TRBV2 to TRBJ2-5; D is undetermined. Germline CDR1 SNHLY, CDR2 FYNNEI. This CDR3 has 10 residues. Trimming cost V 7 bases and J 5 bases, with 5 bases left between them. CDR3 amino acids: CASTLETQYF. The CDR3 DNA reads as TGTGCCAGCACATTGGAGACCCAGTACTTC. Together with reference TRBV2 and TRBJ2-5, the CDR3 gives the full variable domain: EPEVTQTPSHQVTQMGQEVILRCVPISNHLYFYWYRQILGQKVEFLVSFYNNEISEKSEIFDDQFSVERPDGSNFTLKIRSTKLEDSAMYFCASTLETQYFGPGTRLLVL.

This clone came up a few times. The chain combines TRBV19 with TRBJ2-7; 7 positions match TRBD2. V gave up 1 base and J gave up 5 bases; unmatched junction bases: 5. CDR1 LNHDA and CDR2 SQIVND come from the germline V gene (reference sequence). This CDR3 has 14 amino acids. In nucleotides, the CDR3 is TGTGCCAGTAGTATAGGCGGGGGAATCCACGAGCAGTACTTC. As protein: CASSIGGGIHEQYF.

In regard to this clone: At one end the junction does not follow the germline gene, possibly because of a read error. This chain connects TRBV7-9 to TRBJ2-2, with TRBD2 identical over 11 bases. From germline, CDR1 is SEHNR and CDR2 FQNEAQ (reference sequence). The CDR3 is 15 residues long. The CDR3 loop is CASSIAGGPIGELFF. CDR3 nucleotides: TGTGCCAGCAGCATAGCGGGAGGGCCTATCGGGGAGCTGTTTTTT.

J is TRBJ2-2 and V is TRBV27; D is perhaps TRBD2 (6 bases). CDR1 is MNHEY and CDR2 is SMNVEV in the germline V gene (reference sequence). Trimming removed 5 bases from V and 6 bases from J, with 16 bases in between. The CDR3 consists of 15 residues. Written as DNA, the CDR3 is TGTGCCAGCAGTGCCGGACTATTGAGGGCCGGGGAGCTGTTTTTT. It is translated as CASSAGLLRAGELFF.

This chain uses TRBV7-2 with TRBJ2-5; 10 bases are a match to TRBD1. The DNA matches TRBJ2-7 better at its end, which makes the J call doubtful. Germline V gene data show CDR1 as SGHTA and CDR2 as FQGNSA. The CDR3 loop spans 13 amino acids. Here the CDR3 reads CASSLGTGDEQYF. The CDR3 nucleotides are TGTGCCAGCAGCCTCGGGACAGGGGACGAGCAGTACTTC.

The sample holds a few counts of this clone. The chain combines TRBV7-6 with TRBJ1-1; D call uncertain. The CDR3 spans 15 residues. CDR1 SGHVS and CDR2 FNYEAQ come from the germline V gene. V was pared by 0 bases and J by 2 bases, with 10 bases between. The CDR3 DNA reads TGTGCCAGCAGCTTAGCCGGCGCGGGTAACACTGAAGCTTTCTTT. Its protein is CASSLAGAGNTEAFF.

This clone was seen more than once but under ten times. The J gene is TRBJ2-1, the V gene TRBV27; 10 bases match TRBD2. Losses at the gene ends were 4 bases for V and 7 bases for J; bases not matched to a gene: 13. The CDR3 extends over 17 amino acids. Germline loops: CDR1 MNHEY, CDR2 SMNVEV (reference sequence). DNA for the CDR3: TGTGCCAGCAGTTCCCGTTTTGAAAGCGGGAGGGCAAATGAGCAGTTCTTC. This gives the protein CASSSRFESGRANEQFF.

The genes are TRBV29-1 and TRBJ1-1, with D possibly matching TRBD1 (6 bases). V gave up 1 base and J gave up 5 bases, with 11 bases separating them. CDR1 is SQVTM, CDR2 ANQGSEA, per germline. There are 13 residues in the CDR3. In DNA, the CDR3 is TGCAGCGTTGAAGGGGGCAGGGGTACTGAAGCTTTCTTT. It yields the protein CSVEGGRGTEAFF.